The 26 T cell receptor beta chains below all came from one sample that was sequenced in a study of glioma-infiltrating T cells after dendritic cell vaccination. Libraries were prepared by immunoSEQ multiplex PCR; TCRdb keeps only in-frame clonotypes and omits some of them. This sample yields fewer than 85,000 clones, of which almost 85% are seen a single time; 2.1% belongs to the top ten. The sample consisted of blood, taken before dendritic cell vaccination. All receptors come from a human donor with glioblastoma.

The chain couples TRBV9 to TRBJ2-3; 8 nucleotides align to TRBD2. Germline assignment: CDR1 SGDLS and CDR2 YYNGEE. The V gene end was trimmed by 3 bases and the J gene end by 4 bases; junction bases not matched to a gene: 7. The CDR3 length is 15 residues. CDR3 sequence (DNA): TGTGCCAGCAGCGACCGGGAGGGCCGGGCAGATACGCAGTATTTT. Translated: CASSDREGRADTQYF.

In its sample, this clone was seen a few times. The chain carries TRBV4-1 and TRBJ1-2; 7 bases are a match to TRBD1. Germline CDR1 is MGHRA and CDR2 is YSYEKL. V dropped 0 bases and J dropped 3; count of bases not matched to a gene: 10. The CDR3 runs 17 residues. Here the CDR3 reads CASSQDRTGDADYGYTF. Written as DNA, the CDR3 is TGCGCCAGCAGCCAAGATCGAACAGGGGACGCGGACTATGGCTACACCTTC.

The chain employs TRBV4-1 and TRBJ1-1; TRBD1 might be the D (5 bases). V was shortened by 0 bases and J by 5 bases, with 10 bases between the two germline ends. The CDR3 is 14 residues long. Germline assignment: CDR1 MGHRA and CDR2 YSYEKL. CDR3 sequence: CASSQDRRVTEAFF. CDR3 bases: TGCGCCAGCAGCCAAGATCGCAGGGTTACTGAAGCTTTCTTT.

The chain is built from TRBV6-1 and TRBJ2-7, with 7 nucleotides matching TRBD1. Germline CDR1 reads MNHNS; CDR2 reads SASEGT. There are 16 residues in the CDR3. J was trimmed by 3 bases and V by 1 base; bases with no gene match: 9. Here the CDR3 reads CASSEVEGQVHYEQYF. The DNA of the CDR3 is TGTGCCAGCAGTGAAGTTGAAGGACAGGTCCACTACGAGCAGTACTTC.

The chain links TRBV27 to TRBJ1-4, with 7 positions matching TRBD1. The germline V gene has CDR1 MNHEY and CDR2 SMNVEV (reference sequence). CDR3 size: 17 residues. The J segment lost 6 bases and the V segment lost 5 bases, leaving 15 bases of the junction unmatched. The CDR3, as DNA: TGTGCCAGCAGTCGACGTGTGGGACAGTTGTACGATGAAAAACTGTTTTTT. It encodes CASSRRVGQLYDEKLFF.

The gene calls are TRBV5-4 and TRBJ2-3; tentatively, D is TRBD2 (6 bases). The CDR3 covers 14 residues. Germline V lookup: CDR1 SGHNT, CDR2 YYREEE (reference sequence). V shed 6 bases and J shed 1 base, with 12 bases lying between them. CDR3 nucleotide sequence: TGTGCCAGCACCGACGAGCGGGGCACAGATACGCAGTATTTT. This encodes CASTDERGTDTQYF.

V is TRBV29-1 and J is TRBJ2-1, with a weak D call TRBD2 (5 bases). The V end lost 3 bases, the J end lost 1 base, and 22 bases lay between the germline ends. CDR3 size: 18 residues. Per germline, CDR1 SQVTM and CDR2 ANQGSEA. The CDR3 DNA sequence: TGCAGCGTTGAGGGTCTAGCCTCGGCGCTGGGGTCCTACAATGAGCAGTTCTTC. Encoded protein: CSVEGLASALGSYNEQFF.

The rearrangement uses TRBV29-1 and TRBJ1-6; possible D gene TRBD1, 5 bases. The CDR3 spans 15 residues. Trimming took off 4 bases at V and 7 bases at J, with 17 bases between the two ends. The germline V gene encodes CDR1 SQVTM and CDR2 ANQGSEA. The CDR3 sequence is CSVGEGPNVNSPLHF. The CDR3 DNA sequence: TGCAGCGTTGGAGAGGGGCCCAACGTCAATTCACCCCTCCACTTT.

The chain has TRBV11-2 and TRBJ2-5, with D uncertain. Trimming removed 5 bases from V and 2 bases from J, with 9 bases in between. The CDR3 runs 13 residues. CDR1 SGHAT and CDR2 FQNNGV come from the germline V gene. The CDR3 bases are TGTGCCAGCAGCCGAGGTGAACAAGAGACCCAGTACTTC. Amino acids: CASSRGEQETQYF.

The rearrangement joins TRBV7-9 to TRBJ2-7; D may be TRBD1 (5 bases). The CDR3 has 14 residues. Germline V CDR1 and CDR2: SEHNR, FQNEAQ (reference sequence). CDR3: CALTVPGPHYEQYV. The CDR3 coding sequence is TGTGCACTCACGGTTCCAGGGCCTCACTACGAGCAGTACGTC.

The chain has TRBV18 and TRBJ1-3; D might be TRBD1 (6 bases). With 3 bases removed from V and 0 bases from J, the gap between germline ends came to 6 bases. The germline CDR1 and CDR2 sequences are KGHSH and LQKENI. This CDR3 is 14 amino acids long. CDR3 DNA sequence: TGTGCCAGCTCACCGGACAGCTCTGGAAACACCATATATTTT. Protein: CASSPDSSGNTIYF.

J is TRBJ2-1 and V is TRBV19, with 11 nucleotides matching TRBD2. Germline V gene data show CDR1 as LNHDA and CDR2 as SQIVND (reference sequence). V lost 4 bases and J lost 4; bases outside the gene matches: 3. This CDR3 is 15 amino acids long. CDR3 coding DNA: TGTGCCAGTAGTACAGGGACTAGCGGATACAATGAGCAGTTCTTC. Its translation: CASSTGTSGYNEQFF.

This clone was observed a few times. This chain uses TRBV6-4 with TRBJ2-1, with TRBD2 matching over 9 bases. The CDR3 sequence is 13 residues long. With 4 bases clipped from V and 8 bases from J, the junction kept 3 bases outside the gene matches. Germline CDR1 and CDR2: MRHNA and SNTAGT. Here the CDR3 DNA reads TGTGCCAGCAGTGCTCAGCGGGGGGATGAGCAGTTCTTC. It specifies CASSAQRGDEQFF.

The count of this clone is one. The gene calls are TRBV25-1 and TRBJ2-5, with a tentative D call TRBD1 (6 bases). Per the germline V gene, CDR1 is MGHDK and CDR2 is SYGVNS. Trimming stripped 3 bases from V and 2 bases from J, with 13 bases between. The CDR3 sequence is 15 residues long. The CDR3 sequence is CASSEGRGFQETQYF. The DNA of the CDR3 is TGTGCCAGCAGTGAGGGCAGGGGATTTCAAGAGACCCAGTACTTC.

The sample holds a few counts of this clone. The V call is TRBV4-2, the J call TRBJ1-2, with 8 bases that match TRBD1. The length of the CDR3 is 17 residues. Germline values: CDR1 LGHNA, CDR2 YNFKEQ. Losses at the gene ends were 6 bases for V and 1 base for J; bases not matched to a gene: 13. DNA of the CDR3: TGTGCCAGCAGATCCGCCCGGACAGGGACCTATAACTATGGCTACACCTTC. Its protein is CASRSARTGTYNYGYTF.

The V call is TRBV7-9, the J call TRBJ1-1, with 10 positions matching TRBD1. The CDR3 runs 14 residues. CDR1 and CDR2 from the germline V gene are SEHNR and FQNEAQ (reference sequence). V was pared by 6 bases and J by 4 bases, with 5 bases of the junction left unmatched. The CDR3 loop reads CASSQGQGSTEAFF. The CDR3 coding sequence is TGTGCCAGCAGTCAGGGACAGGGGTCCACTGAAGCTTTCTTT.

The chain recombines TRBV15 with TRBJ1-1, with D possibly being TRBD1 (6 bases). The CDR3 runs to 12 residues. The ends were cut back, 4 bases at V and 7 bases at J, with 10 bases in the middle. CDR1 is LNHNV and CDR2 is YYDKDF in the germline V gene (reference sequence). CDR3: CATSTSDSEAFF. DNA for the CDR3: TGTGCCACCAGCACATCGGACAGTGAAGCTTTCTTT.

This chain's CDR3 is CAISVQGGKTEAFF. CDR3 DNA sequence: TGTGCCATCAGTGTTCAGGGCGGGAAAACTGAAGCTTTCTTT. The chain couples TRBV10-3 to TRBJ1-1, with D perhaps matching TRBD1 (5 bases). V lost 4 bases to trimming and J lost 5 bases, with 14 bases between them. The germline gives CDR1 ENHRY, CDR2 SYGVKD. The CDR3 is made up of 14 amino acids.

The rearrangement uses TRBV7-8 and TRBJ1-5; D may be TRBD1 (5 bases). CDR3 length equals 17 residues. CDR1 is SGHVS, CDR2 FQNEAQ, per germline. V was cut by 0 bases and J by 2 bases, with 14 bases left in between. The CDR3 bases are TGTGCCAGCAGCTTAGCGTCGGGCAGGGAAGGCAATCAGCCCCAGCATTTT. Protein sequence: CASSLASGREGNQPQHF. Supplemented by reference TRBV7-8 and TRBJ1-5, the full variable domain reads GAGVSQSPRYKVAKRGQDVALRCDPISGHVSLFWYQQALGQGPEFLTYFQNEAQLDKSGLPSDRFFAERPEGSVSTLKIQRTQQEDSAVYLCASSLASGREGNQPQHFGDGTRLSIL.

The chain combines TRBV27 with TRBJ1-2; 9 nucleotides agree with TRBD1. The length of the CDR3 is 16 residues. V lost 2 bases, J lost 5 bases, and 9 bases stayed unmatched. Germline loops: CDR1 MNHEY, CDR2 SMNVEV (reference sequence). CDR3 nucleotides: TGTGCCAGCAGTTTAAGGTCGGGACAGGGCGAATATGGCTACACCTTC. Encoded protein: CASSLRSGQGEYGYTF.

The V call is TRBV28, the J call TRBJ1-2, with 10 bases identical to TRBD1. Germline-derived CDR1 and CDR2 are MDHEN and SYDVKM. This CDR3 contains 14 residues. Trimming cost V 3 bases and J 6 bases; bases outside gene matches: 4. CDR3 residues: CASSFPGQGHGYTF. DNA of the CDR3: TGTGCCAGCAGTTTTCCGGGACAGGGGCATGGCTACACCTTC.

The CDR3 DNA is TGTGCCAGCAGTGAAGGGACAGGGTTTGGTATTAGCTATGGCTACACCTTC. Its protein is CASSEGTGFGISYGYTF. This chain joins TRBV6-1 and TRBJ1-2; 8 bases match TRBD1. The V gene's germline CDR1 is MNHNS and CDR2 SASEGT. This CDR3 contains 17 residues. With 1 base clipped from V and 4 bases from J, the junction kept 11 bases outside the gene matches.

The CDR3 nucleotides read TGCGCCAGCAGCTTGGGGTATACTGCACTCTCCTACGAGCAGTACTTC. This translates into CASSLGYTALSYEQYF. The chain uses TRBV5-1 and TRBJ2-7; D remains unclear. The CDR3 totals 16 residues. Germline CDR1 SGHRS, CDR2 YFSETQ. V was pared by 0 bases and J by 0 bases, with 13 bases between.

The chain employs TRBV6-1 and TRBJ1-1; 7 bases match TRBD1. The CDR3 has 13 residues. Germline V gives CDR1 MNHNS, CDR2 SASEGT. With 6 bases clipped from V and 4 bases from J, the junction kept 5 bases outside the gene matches. The chain's CDR3 is CASSSDRSTEAFF. The CDR3 nucleotides are TGTGCCAGCAGCTCGGACAGGAGCACTGAAGCTTTCTTT.

The V and J genes are TRBV12-5 and TRBJ1-1; D remains unclear. Trimming took off 0 bases at V and 2 bases at J, with 16 bases between the two ends. The CDR3 has 17 residues. Germline CDR1 LGHNT, CDR2 FRNRAP. CDR3 sequence reads: CASGLVRPWALNTEAFF. CDR3 coding DNA: TGTGCTAGTGGTTTGGTACGCCCGTGGGCGCTTAACACTGAAGCTTTCTTT.

The chain carries TRBV30 and TRBJ1-5; TRBD1 aligns across 9 bases. CDR1 is GTSNPN, CDR2 SVGIG, per germline (reference sequence). V shed 2 bases, J shed 1 base, and the junction held 6 bases outside the gene matches. This CDR3 is built from 16 residues. The CDR3 loop is CAWSLGTGLSNQPQHF. In nucleotides, the CDR3 is TGTGCCTGGAGTTTAGGGACAGGGTTAAGCAATCAGCCCCAGCATTTT.